This T cell receptor beta chain was retrieved from a study of blood T cell repertoires in COVID-19. Study-level information: Samples representing acute and convalescent COVID-19 were sourced from the United States, Italy and Spain.

In germline, CDR1 is SGHVS, CDR2 FNYEAQ. V dropped 5 bases and J dropped 2 bases, with 16 bases sitting between them. The CDR3 covers 16 residues. All enrollees were roughly 18 to 89 years old and from about 25 US areas. In the authors' methods: Scientists estimated how many nucleated cells there were by amplifying reference gene primers. Using immunoSEQ multiplex PCR, the repertoire was profiled, and TCRdb retains in-frame clones only, with some absent. V and J calls plus clone size are reproduced from that table; the DNA served to infer D and trimming. The sample carries approximately 200,000 clones, around nine tenths recorded once.

This rearrangement joins TRBV7-6 to TRBJ2-1; D is possibly TRBD2 (6 bases). The sequenced sample was PBMCs or T cells enriched from blood (not recorded which). This TCR was recovered from a woman younger than 45 who had been exposed to COVID-19. This chain's CDR3 is CASSPTSPAAYNEQFF. The CDR3 nucleotides read TGTGCCAGCAGCCCCACTAGCCCCGCTGCCTACAATGAGCAGTTCTTC.